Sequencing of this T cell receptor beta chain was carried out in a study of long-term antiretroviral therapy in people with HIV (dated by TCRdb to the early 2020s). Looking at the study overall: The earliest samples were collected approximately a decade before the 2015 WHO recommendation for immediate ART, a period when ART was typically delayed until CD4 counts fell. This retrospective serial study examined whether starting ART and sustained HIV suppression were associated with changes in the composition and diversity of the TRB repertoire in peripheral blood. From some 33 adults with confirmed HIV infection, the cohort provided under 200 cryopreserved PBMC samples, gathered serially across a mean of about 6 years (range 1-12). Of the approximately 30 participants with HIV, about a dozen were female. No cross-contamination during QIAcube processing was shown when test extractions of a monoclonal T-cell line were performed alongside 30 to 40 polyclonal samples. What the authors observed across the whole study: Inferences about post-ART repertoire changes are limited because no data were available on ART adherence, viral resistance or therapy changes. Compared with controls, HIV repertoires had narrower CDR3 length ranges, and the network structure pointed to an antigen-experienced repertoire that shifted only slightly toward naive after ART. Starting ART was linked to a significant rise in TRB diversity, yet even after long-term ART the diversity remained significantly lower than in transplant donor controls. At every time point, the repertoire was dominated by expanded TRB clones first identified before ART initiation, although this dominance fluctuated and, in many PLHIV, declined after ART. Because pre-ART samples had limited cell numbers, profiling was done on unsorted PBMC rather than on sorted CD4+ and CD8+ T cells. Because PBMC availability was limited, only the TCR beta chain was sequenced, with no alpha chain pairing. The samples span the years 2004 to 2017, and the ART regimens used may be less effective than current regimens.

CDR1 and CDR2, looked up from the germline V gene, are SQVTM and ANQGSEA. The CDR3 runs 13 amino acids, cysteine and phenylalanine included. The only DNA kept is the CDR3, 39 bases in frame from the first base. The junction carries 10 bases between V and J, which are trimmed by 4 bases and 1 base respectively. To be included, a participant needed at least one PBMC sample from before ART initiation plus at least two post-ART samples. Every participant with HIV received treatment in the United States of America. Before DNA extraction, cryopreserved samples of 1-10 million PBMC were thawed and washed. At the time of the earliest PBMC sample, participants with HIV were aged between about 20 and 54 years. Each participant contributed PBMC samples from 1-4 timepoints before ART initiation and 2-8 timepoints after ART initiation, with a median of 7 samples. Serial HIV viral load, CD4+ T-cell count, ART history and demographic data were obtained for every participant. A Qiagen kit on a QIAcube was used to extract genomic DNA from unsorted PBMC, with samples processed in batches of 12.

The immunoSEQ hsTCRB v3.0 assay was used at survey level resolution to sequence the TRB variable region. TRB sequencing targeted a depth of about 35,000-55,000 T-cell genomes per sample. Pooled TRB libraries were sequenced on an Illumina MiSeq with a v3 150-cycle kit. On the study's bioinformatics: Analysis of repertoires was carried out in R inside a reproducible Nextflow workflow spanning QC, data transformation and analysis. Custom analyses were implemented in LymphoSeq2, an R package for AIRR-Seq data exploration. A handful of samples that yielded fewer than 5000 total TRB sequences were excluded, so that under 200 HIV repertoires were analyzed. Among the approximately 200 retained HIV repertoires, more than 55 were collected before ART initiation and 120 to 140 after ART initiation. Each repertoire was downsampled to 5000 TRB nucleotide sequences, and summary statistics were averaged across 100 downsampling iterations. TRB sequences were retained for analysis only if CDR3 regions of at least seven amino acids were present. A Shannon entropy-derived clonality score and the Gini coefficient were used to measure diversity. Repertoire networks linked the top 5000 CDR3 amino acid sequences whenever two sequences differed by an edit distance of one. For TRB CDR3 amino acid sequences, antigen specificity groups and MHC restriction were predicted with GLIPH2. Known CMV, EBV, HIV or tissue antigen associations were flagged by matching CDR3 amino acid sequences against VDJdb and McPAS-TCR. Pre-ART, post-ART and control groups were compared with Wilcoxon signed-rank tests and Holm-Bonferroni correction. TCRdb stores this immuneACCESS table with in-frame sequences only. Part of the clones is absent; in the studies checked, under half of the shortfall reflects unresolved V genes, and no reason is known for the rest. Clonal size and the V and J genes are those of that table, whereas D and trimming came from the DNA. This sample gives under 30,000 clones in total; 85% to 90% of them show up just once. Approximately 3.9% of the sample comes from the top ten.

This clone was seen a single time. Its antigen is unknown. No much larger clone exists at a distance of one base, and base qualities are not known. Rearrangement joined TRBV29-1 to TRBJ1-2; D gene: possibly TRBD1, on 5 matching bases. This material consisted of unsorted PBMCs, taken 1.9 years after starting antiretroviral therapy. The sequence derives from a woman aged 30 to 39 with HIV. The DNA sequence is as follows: TGCAGCGTTGGTGCAGGGATTAACTATGGCTACACCTTC. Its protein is CSVGAGINYGYTF.